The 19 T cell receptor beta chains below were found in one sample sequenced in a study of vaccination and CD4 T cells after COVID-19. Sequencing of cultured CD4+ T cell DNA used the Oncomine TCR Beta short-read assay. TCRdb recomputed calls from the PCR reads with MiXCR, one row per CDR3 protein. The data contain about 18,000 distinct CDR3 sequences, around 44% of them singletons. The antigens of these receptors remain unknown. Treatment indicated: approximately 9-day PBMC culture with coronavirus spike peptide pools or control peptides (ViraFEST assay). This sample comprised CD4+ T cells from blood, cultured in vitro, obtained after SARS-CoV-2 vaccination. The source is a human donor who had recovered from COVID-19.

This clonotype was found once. CDR3 DNA sequence: TGTGCCAGCAGCCAAGATAGGTCGAACACTGAAGCTTTCTTT. Translation gives CASSQDRSNTEAFF. The chain employs TRBV4-2 and TRBJ1-1; no definite D call. Germline V gene lookup returns CDR1 LGHNA and CDR2 YNFKEQ. This CDR3 contains 14 residues. V was pared by 0 bases and J by 1 base, with 6 bases between.

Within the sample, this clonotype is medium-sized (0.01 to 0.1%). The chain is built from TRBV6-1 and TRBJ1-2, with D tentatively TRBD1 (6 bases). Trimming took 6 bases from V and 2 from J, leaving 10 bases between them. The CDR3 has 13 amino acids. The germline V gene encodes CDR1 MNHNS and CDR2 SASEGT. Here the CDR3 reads CASRDSANYGYTF. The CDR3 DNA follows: TGTGCCAGCAGGGACAGCGCCAACTATGGCTACACCTTC.

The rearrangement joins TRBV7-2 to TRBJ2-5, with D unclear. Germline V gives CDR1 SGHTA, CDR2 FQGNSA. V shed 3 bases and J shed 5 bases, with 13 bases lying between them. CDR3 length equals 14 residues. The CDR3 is CASSLRYGRETQYF. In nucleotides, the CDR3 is TGTGCCAGCAGCTTGCGGTACGGCCGGGAGACCCAGTACTTC.

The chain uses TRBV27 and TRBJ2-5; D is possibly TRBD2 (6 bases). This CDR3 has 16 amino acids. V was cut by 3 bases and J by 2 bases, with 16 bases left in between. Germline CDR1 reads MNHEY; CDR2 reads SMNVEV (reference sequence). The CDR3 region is CASSLGFGRTQETQYF. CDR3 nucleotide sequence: TGTGCCAGCAGTTTGGGCTTTGGGAGGACGCAAGAGACCCAGTACTTC.

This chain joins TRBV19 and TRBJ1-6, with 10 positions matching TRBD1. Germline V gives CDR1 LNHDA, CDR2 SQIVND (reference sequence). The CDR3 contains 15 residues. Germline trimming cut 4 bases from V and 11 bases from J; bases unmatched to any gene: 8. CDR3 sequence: CASSRGQGGGAPLHF. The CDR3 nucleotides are TGTGCCAGTAGTAGAGGACAGGGGGGTGGTGCACCCCTCCACTTT. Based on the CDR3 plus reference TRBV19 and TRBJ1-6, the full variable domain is DGGITQSPKYLFRKEGQNVTLSCEQNLNHDAMYWYRQDPGQGLRLIYYSQIVNDFQKGDIAEGYSVSREKKESFPLTVTSAQKNPTAFYLCASSRGQGGGAPLHFGNGTRLTVT.

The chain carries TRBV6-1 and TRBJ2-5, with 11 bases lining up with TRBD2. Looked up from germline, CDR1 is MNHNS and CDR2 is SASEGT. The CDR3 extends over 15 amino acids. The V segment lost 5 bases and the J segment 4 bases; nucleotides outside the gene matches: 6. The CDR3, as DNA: TGTGCCAGCAGTAGGCTAGCGGGAGGTAGAGAGACCCAGTACTTC. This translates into CASSRLAGGRETQYF.

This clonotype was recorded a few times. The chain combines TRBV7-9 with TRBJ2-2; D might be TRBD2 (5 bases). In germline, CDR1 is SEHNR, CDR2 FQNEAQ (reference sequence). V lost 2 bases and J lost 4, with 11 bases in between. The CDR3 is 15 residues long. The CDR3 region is CASSLPGDGTGELFF. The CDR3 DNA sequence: TGTGCCAGCAGCTTACCCGGGGATGGCACCGGGGAGCTGTTTTTT.

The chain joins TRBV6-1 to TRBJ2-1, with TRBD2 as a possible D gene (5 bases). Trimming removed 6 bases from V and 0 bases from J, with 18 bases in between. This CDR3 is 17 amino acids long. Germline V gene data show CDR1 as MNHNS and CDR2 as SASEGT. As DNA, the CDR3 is TGTGCCAGCAGGCGAGCGGCTTTCCCGAGCTCCTACAATGAGCAGTTCTTC. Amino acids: CASRRAAFPSSYNEQFF.

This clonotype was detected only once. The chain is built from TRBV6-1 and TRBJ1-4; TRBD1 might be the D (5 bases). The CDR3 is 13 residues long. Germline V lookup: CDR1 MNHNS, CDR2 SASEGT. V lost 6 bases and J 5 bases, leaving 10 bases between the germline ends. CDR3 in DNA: TGTGCCAGCAGCTGGGACGTCAATGAAAAACTGTTTTTT. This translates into CASSWDVNEKLFF.

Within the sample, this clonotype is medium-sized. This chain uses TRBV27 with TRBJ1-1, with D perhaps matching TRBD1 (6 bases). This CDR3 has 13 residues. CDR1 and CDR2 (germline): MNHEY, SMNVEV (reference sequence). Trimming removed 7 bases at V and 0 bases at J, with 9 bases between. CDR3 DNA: TGTGCCAGCACCACAGGGTTGAACACTGAAGCTTTCTTT. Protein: CASTTGLNTEAFF.

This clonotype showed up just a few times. The CDR3 spells CASSTVTGELFF. CDR3 sequence (DNA): TGTGCCAGCAGCACGGTCACCGGGGAGCTGTTTTTT. The chain joins TRBV6-1 to TRBJ2-2; D gene unclear. The germline gives CDR1 MNHNS, CDR2 SASEGT. Trimming took 6 bases from V and 4 from J, leaving 6 bases between them. The CDR3 has 12 amino acids.

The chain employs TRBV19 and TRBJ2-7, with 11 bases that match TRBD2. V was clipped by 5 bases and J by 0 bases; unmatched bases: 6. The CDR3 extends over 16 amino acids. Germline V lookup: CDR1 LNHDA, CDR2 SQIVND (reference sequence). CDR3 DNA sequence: TGTGCCAGTAGTGCCACTAGCGGGGGTAACTCCTACGAGCAGTACTTC. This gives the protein CASSATSGGNSYEQYF.

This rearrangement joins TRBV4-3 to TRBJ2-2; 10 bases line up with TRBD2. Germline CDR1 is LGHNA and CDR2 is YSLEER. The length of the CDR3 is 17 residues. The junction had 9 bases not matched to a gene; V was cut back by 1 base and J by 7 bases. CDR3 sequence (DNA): TGCGCCAGCAGCCAAGTTCGAGCGGGGGGGCTTAGCGGGGAGCTGTTTTTT. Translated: CASSQVRAGGLSGELFF.

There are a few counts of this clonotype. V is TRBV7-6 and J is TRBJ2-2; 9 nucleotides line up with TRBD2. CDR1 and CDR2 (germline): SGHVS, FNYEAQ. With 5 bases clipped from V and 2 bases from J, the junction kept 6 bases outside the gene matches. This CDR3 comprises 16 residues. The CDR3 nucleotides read TGTGCCAGCAGCGCGTGGGGACTAGCTAACACCGGGGAGCTGTTTTTT. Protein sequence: CASSAWGLANTGELFF.

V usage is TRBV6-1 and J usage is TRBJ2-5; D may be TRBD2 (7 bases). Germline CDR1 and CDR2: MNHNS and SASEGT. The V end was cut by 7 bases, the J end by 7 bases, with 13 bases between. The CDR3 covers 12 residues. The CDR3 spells CASNQGGGTQYF. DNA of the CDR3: TGTGCCAGCAACCAAGGGGGGGGGACCCAGTACTTC.

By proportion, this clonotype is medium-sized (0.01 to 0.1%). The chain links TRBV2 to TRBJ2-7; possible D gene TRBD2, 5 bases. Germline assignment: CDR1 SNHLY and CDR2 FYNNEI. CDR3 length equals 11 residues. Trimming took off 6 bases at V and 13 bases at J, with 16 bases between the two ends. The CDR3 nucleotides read TGTGCCAGCAGGGACTCGGGCCCGCGTTACTTC. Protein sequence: CASRDSGPRYF.

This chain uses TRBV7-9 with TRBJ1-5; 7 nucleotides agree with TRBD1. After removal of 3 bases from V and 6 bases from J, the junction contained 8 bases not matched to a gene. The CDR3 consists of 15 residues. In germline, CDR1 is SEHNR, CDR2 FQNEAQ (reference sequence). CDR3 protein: CASSFEGGAGQPQHF. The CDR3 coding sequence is TGTGCCAGCAGCTTTGAAGGGGGCGCAGGTCAGCCCCAGCATTTT.

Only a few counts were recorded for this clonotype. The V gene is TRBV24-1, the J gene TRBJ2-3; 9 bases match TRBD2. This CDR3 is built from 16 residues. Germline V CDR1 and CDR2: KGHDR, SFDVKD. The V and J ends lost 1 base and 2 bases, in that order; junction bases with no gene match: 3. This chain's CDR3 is CATSDLASGDTDTQYF. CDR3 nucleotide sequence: TGTGCCACCAGTGATTTAGCTAGCGGGGACACAGATACGCAGTATTTT.

CDR3 DNA: TGCAGCGCCACGAGTTGGACTTTCAACTACAATGAGCAGTTCTTC. Translated: CSATSWTFNYNEQFF. The chain is built from TRBV20-1 and TRBJ2-1; tentative D call: TRBD2 (5 bases). This CDR3 has 15 residues. Looked up from germline, CDR1 is DFQATT and CDR2 is SNEGSKA (reference sequence).